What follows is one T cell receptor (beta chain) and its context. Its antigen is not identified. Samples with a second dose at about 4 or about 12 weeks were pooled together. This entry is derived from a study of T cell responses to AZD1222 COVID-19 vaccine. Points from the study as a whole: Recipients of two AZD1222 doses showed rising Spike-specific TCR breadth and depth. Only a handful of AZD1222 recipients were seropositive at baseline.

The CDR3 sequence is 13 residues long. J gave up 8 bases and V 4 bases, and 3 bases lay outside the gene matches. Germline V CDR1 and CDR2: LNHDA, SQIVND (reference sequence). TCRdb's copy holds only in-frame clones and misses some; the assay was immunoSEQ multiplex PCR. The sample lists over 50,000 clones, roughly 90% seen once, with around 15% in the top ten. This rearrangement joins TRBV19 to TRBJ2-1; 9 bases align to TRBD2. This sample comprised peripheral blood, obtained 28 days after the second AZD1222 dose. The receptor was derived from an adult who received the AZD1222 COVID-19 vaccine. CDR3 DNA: TGTGCCAGTAGTAATAGCGGGAGCTATGAGCAGTTCTTC. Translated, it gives CASSNSGSYEQFF.